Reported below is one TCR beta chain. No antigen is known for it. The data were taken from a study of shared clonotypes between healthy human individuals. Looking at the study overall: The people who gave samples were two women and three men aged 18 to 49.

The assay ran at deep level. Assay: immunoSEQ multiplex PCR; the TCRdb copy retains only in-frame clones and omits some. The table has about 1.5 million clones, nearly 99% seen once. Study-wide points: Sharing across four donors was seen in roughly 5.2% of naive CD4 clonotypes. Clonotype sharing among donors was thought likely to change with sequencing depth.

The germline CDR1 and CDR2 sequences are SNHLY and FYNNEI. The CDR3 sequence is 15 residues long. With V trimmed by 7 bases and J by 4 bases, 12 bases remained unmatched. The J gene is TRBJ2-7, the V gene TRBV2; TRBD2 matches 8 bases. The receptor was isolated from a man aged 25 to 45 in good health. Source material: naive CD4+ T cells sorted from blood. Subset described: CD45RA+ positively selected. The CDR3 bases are TGTGCCAGCAAACTGGAAAGCGGGAGAAATTACGAGCAGTACTTC. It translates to CASKLESGRNYEQYF.